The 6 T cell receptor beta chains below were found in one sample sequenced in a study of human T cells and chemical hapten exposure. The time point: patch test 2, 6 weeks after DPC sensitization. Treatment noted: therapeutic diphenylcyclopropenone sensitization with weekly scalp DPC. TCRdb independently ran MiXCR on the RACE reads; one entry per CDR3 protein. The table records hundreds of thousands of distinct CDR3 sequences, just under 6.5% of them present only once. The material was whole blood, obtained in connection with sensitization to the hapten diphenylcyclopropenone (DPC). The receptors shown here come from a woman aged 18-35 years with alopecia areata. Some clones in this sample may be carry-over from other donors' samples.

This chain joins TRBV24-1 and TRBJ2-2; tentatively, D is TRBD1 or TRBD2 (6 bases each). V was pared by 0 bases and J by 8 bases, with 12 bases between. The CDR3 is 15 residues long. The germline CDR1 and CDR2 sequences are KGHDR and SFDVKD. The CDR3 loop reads CATSDLNGGRGELFF. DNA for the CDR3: TGTGCCACCAGTGATTTGAATGGGGGGCGAGGGGAGCTGTTTTTT.

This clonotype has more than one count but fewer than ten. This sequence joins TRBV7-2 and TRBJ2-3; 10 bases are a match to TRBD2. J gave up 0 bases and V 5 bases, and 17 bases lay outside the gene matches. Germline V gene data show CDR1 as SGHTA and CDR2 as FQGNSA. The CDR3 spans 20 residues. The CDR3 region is CASSPRQAIAGGPSTDTQYF. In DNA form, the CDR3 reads TGTGCCAGCAGCCCAAGACAGGCAATAGCGGGGGGCCCTAGCACAGATACGCAGTATTTT.

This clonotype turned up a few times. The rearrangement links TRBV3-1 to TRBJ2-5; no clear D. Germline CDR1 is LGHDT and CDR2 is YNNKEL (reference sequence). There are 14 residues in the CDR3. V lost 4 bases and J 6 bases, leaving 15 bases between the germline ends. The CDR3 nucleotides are TGTGCCAGCAGCCCCTTAGAGCTGAGGAAGACCCAGTACTTC. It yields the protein CASSPLELRKTQYF.

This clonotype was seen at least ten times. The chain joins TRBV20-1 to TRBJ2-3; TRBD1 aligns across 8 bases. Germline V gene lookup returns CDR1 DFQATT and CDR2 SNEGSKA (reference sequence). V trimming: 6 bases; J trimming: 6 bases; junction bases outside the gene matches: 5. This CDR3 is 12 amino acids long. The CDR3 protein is CSATDREDTQYF. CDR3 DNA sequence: TGCAGTGCGACGGACAGGGAGGATACGCAGTATTTT.

This CDR3 is CASSQRDTLKDTQYF. The DNA for the CDR3 is TGTGCCAGCAGTCAGCGGGACACCCTGAAAGATACGCAGTATTTT. V and J are TRBV28 and TRBJ2-3; D is perhaps TRBD2 (7 bases). V dropped 5 bases and J dropped 5 bases, with 17 bases sitting between them. The germline V gene encodes CDR1 MDHEN and CDR2 SYDVKM. This CDR3 is built from 15 residues.

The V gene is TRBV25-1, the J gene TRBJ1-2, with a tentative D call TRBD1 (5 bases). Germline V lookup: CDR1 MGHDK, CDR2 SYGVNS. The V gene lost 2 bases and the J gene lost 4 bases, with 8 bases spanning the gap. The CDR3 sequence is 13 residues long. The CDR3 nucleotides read TGTGCCAGCAGTGAAGCGGGGCTCTATGGCTACACCTTC. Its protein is CASSEAGLYGYTF.